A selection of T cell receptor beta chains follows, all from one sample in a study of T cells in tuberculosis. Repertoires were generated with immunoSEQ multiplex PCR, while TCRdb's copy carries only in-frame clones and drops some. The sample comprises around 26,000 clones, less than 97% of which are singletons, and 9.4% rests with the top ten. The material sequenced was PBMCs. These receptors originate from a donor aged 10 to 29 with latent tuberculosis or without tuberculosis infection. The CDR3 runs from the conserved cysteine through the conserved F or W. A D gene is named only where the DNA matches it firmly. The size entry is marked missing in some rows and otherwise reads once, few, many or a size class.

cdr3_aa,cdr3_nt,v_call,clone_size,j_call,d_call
CASSQDFLPYNEQFF,TGCGCCAGCAGCCAAGATTTCCTCCCCTACAATGAGCAGTTCTTC,TRBV4-1,-,TRBJ2-1,-
CASSLGQNTGELFF,TGTGCCAGCTCACTGGGCCAGAACACCGGGGAGCTGTTTTTT,TRBV18,few,TRBJ2-2,-
CASSLGQLNEKLFF,TGTGCCAGCAGCTTAGGACAGCTTAATGAAAAACTGTTTTTT,TRBV7-2,once,TRBJ1-4,-
CASRVPSGGPYNEQFF,TGTGCCAGCAGAGTCCCTAGCGGGGGACCCTACAATGAGCAGTTCTTC,TRBV2,-,TRBJ2-1,TRBD2
CASSEETGVGEKLFF,TGTGCCAGCAGTGAGGAGACAGGGGTGGGTGAAAAACTGTTTTTT,TRBV2,-,TRBJ1-4,TRBD1
CASSQPGQGTDTQYF,TGCGCCAGCAGCCAACCGGGACAGGGAACAGATACGCAGTATTTT,TRBV4-1,-,TRBJ2-3,TRBD1
CASSFNHLPTGGSQETQYF,TGTGCCAGCAGTTTCAACCACCTGCCGACAGGGGGAAGCCAAGAGACCCAGTACTTC,TRBV2,-,TRBJ2-5,TRBD1
CASSLEPPGSRNQPQHF,TGTGCCAGCAGTTTAGAACCTCCAGGTTCGCGCAATCAGCCCCAGCATTTT,TRBV27,once,TRBJ1-5,-
CASRLGGGPQGGYTF,TGTGCCAGCAGATTAGGAGGTGGCCCCCAGGGGGGCTACACCTTC,TRBV25-1,-,TRBJ1-2,-
CASSPVGGVVGGYTF,TGTGCCAGCAGCCCCGTAGGGGGAGTCGTGGGAGGCTACACCTTC,TRBV7-8,-,TRBJ1-2,-
CASSSEGGTEQFF,TGTGCCAGTAGTAGTGAGGGGGGGACTGAGCAGTTCTTC,TRBV19,once,TRBJ2-1,-
CASSIMKGVGNTIYF,TGTGCCAGTAGTATAATGAAGGGGGTTGGAAACACCATATATTTT,TRBV19,-,TRBJ1-3,-
CASSLELAGYNEQFF,TGTGCCAGCAGCTTGGAACTAGCGGGTTACAATGAGCAGTTCTTC,TRBV5-8,-,TRBJ2-1,TRBD2
CASSLAGSSGNTIYF,TGTGCCAGCAGCTTAGCAGGGAGCTCTGGAAACACCATATATTTT,TRBV7-8,-,TRBJ1-3,-
CASSPSGLEAFF,TGTGCCAGCAGCCCATCAGGACTTGAAGCTTTCTTT,TRBV7-2,-,TRBJ1-1,-
CATRGQHPIDGYTF,TGCGCCACCAGGGGACAGCACCCTATAGATGGCTACACCTTC,TRBV10-1,-,TRBJ1-2,TRBD1
CAWMGGPEEKLFF,TGTGCCTGGATGGGAGGCCCCGAGGAAAAACTGTTTTTT,TRBV30,-,TRBJ1-4,-
CASSQDWSSYEQYF,TGCGCCAGCAGCCAAGATTGGAGCTCCTACGAGCAGTACTTC,TRBV4-1,-,TRBJ2-7,-
CAWSPRTGELFF,TGTGCCTGGAGTCCTCGCACCGGGGAGCTGTTTTTT,TRBV30,-,TRBJ2-2,-
CASSLRGGDGYTF,TGTGCCAGCAGCTTGCGAGGGGGCGATGGCTACACCTTC,TRBV5-4,-,TRBJ1-2,TRBD1
CASSLSAGDTQYF,TGTGCCAGCAGCTTATCGGCGGGGGACACGCAGTATTTT,TRBV7-2,-,TRBJ2-3,TRBD2
CASRLGGEPNYGYTF,TGTGCCAGCAGGCTCGGGGGGGAGCCTAACTATGGCTACACCTTC,TRBV6-1,-,TRBJ1-2,-
CASSLGDRGLEKLFF,TGCGCCAGCAGCCTCGGCGACAGGGGGCTAGAAAAACTGTTTTTT,TRBV4-1,-,TRBJ1-4,TRBD1
CASSLEVAGVTDTQYF,TGCGCCAGCAGCTTGGAGGTAGCGGGGGTTACAGATACGCAGTATTTT,TRBV5-1,-,TRBJ2-3,TRBD2
CASSPPGASNEKLFF,TGTGCCAGCTCACCACCGGGGGCTAGTAATGAAAAACTGTTTTTT,TRBV18,-,TRBJ1-4,-
CASSIGGARETQYF,TGTGCCAGTAGTATCGGGGGGGCCCGGGAGACCCAGTACTTC,TRBV19,-,TRBJ2-5,TRBD2
CASSTTSGGISNQPQHF,TGTGCCAGTAGTACCACCTCGGGGGGGATTAGCAATCAGCCCCAGCATTTT,TRBV19,once,TRBJ1-5,-
CASSPAGANVLTF,TGTGCCAGCAGCCCAGCGGGGGCCAACGTCCTGACTTTC,TRBV9,-,TRBJ2-6,-
CASSDRGNTEAFF,TGTGCCAGCAGTGATCGGGGGAACACTGAAGCTTTCTTT,TRBV2,few,TRBJ1-1,-
CAIRTPLAGTGNEQFF,TGTGCCATCAGAACCCCTCTAGCGGGGACTGGCAATGAGCAGTTCTTC,TRBV10-3,-,TRBJ2-1,TRBD2
CASSLGQAFTEAFF,TGCGCCAGCAGCTTGGGTCAGGCATTCACTGAAGCTTTCTTT,TRBV5-1,-,TRBJ1-1,-
CASSYFTGNTEAFF,TGTGCCAGCAGTTACTTTACGGGGAACACTGAAGCTTTCTTT,TRBV6-5,-,TRBJ1-1,-
CASSGRLAGTFSYNEQFF,TGCGCCAGCAGCGGCAGGCTAGCGGGGACCTTCTCCTACAATGAGCAGTTCTTC,TRBV5-1,-,TRBJ2-1,TRBD2
CATRTGSAEKLFF,TGTGCCACCCGGACGGGGTCAGCTGAAAAACTGTTTTTT,TRBV6-1,-,TRBJ1-4,-
CASSPGTSVRQDTQYF,TGTGCCAGCAGTCCTGGGACTAGCGTACGTCAAGATACGCAGTATTTT,TRBV27,-,TRBJ2-3,TRBD2
CASSLGQGNSPLHF,TGTGCCAGCAGCTTGGGGCAGGGAAATTCACCCCTCCACTTT,TRBV5-6,-,TRBJ1-6,-
CSVLTTGYGYTF,TGCAGCGTTTTAACCACGGGCTATGGCTACACCTTC,TRBV29-1,once,TRBJ1-2,-
CAWMEGRGNTEAFF,TGTGCCTGGATGGAGGGTAGGGGGAACACTGAAGCTTTCTTT,TRBV30,-,TRBJ1-1,-
CASSILGQGGVFGYTF,TGTGCCAGTAGTATACTGGGACAGGGGGGTGTGTTTGGCTACACCTTC,TRBV19,-,TRBJ1-2,TRBD1
CASTLTGGTEAFF,TGTGCCAGCACCTTGACAGGGGGTACTGAAGCTTTCTTT,TRBV2,-,TRBJ1-1,TRBD1
CASSFGTGVGDTQYF,TGTGCCAGCAGTTTCGGGACAGGGGTTGGAGATACGCAGTATTTT,TRBV27,-,TRBJ2-3,TRBD1
CASSLDGANTEAFF,TGCGCCAGCAGCTTGGATGGAGCGAACACTGAAGCTTTCTTT,TRBV5-1,-,TRBJ1-1,-
CASSQPGGGNIQYF,TGTGCCAGCAGCCAGCCGGGAGGGGGAAACATTCAGTACTTC,TRBV6-5,-,TRBJ2-4,TRBD2
CASSPGTGVEKLFF,TGTGCCAGCTCCCCCGGGACAGGGGTTGAAAAACTGTTTTTT,TRBV18,-,TRBJ1-4,TRBD1
CASSQEGTGDPSNQPQHF,TGCGCCAGCAGCCAAGAGGGGACAGGGGACCCTAGCAATCAGCCCCAGCATTTT,TRBV4-1,once,TRBJ1-5,TRBD1
CASSPPGGDTQYF,TGTGCCAGCAGCCCCCCTGGAGGGGATACGCAGTATTTT,TRBV4-2,-,TRBJ2-3,-
CASSPGTASQPQHF,TGTGCCAGCAGTCCCGGGACAGCGAGTCAGCCCCAGCATTTT,TRBV5-8,once,TRBJ1-5,TRBD1
CASSPLAGVHQGYTF,TGTGCCAGCTCACCCCTGGCAGGGGTGCATCAGGGCTACACCTTC,TRBV18,-,TRBJ1-2,-